This is a list of T cell receptor beta chains from one sample in a study of cytomegalovirus exposure and HLA in healthy donors. TCRdb's table, derived via immunoSEQ multiplex PCR, lists solely in-frame clones and lacks some. Here the sample table reports approximately 100,000 clones. The sample consisted of PBMCs. The receptors were sampled from a man in his forties or fifties in good health and CMV-seronegative. The conserved cysteine and the conserved F or W are not part of the CDR3 here. The order of the fields is J gene, V gene, CDR3 protein.

J gene: TRBJ1-1; V gene: TRBV7-5; CDR3 protein: ARSYLRQRNTEAF
J gene: TRBJ1-2; V gene: TRBV4-1; CDR3 protein: ASSQDRSGGSGYT
J gene: TRBJ1-1; V gene: TRBV19; CDR3 protein: ASSINRGDTEAF
J gene: TRBJ2-2; V gene: TRBV11-2; CDR3 protein: ASSLDRFQNTGELF
J gene: TRBJ2-5; V gene: TRBV10-1; CDR3 protein: ASSGTLAETQY
J gene: TRBJ2-3; V gene: TRBV5-1; CDR3 protein: ASSSGQGPTDTQY
J gene: TRBJ1-2; V gene: TRBV27; CDR3 protein: ASSSGRQGAYGYT
J gene: TRBJ1-3; V gene: TRBV5-6; CDR3 protein: ASSLDPAGNTIY
J gene: TRBJ1-6; V gene: TRBV27; CDR3 protein: ASSFPGSPLH
J gene: TRBJ2-1; V gene: TRBV5-1; CDR3 protein: ASIRGSLERVSSYNEQF
J gene: TRBJ2-5; V gene: TRBV7-2; CDR3 protein: ASSFTRPQETQY
J gene: TRBJ2-3; V gene: TRBV9; CDR3 protein: ASSVVGPPDTQY
J gene: TRBJ1-5; V gene: TRBV19; CDR3 protein: ATSNRGNQPQH
J gene: TRBJ1-2; V gene: TRBV4-1; CDR3 protein: ASSQDLHGGGGYT
J gene: TRBJ1-2; V gene: TRBV19; CDR3 protein: ASSRSGNSPYGYT
J gene: TRBJ2-3; V gene: TRBV7-2; CDR3 protein: ASSLSGGTDTQY
J gene: TRBJ2-2; V gene: TRBV4-2; CDR3 protein: ASSQTTGELF
J gene: TRBJ2-1; V gene: TRBV2; CDR3 protein: ASSAGSGANNEQF
J gene: TRBJ2-1; V gene: TRBV6-4; CDR3 protein: ASSSEPAGGEQF
J gene: TRBJ2-1; V gene: TRBV29-1; CDR3 protein: SAPGLAGYEQF
J gene: TRBJ1-2; V gene: TRBV6-5; CDR3 protein: ASRPWGPDGYT
J gene: TRBJ2-5; V gene: TRBV5-1; CDR3 protein: ASSFTDFRWETQY
J gene: TRBJ2-3; V gene: TRBV19; CDR3 protein: ASSQQGWITDTQY
J gene: TRBJ2-2; V gene: TRBV19; CDR3 protein: ATSDWNAGELF
J gene: TRBJ2-1; V gene: TRBV18; CDR3 protein: ASSPRVISGVGSYNEQF